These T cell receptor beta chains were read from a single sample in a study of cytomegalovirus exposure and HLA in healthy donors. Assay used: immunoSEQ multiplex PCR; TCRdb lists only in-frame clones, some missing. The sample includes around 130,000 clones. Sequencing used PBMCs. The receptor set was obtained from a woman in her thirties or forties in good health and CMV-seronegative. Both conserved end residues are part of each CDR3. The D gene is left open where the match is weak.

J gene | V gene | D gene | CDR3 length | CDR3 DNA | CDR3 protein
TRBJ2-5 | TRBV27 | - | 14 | TGTGCCAGCAGTTTATCCGCGTACCAAGAGACCCAGTACTTC | CASSLSAYQETQYF
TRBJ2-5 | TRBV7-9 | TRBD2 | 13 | TGTGCCAGCAGCCGGACTAGCGCGGAGACCCAGTACTTC | CASSRTSAETQYF
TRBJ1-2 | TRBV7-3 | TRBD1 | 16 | TGTGCCAGCAGCTTAAAAGGGACAGGGGGCCGGGGGGGCTACACCTTC | CASSLKGTGGRGGYTF
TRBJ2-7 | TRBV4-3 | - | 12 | TGCGCCAGCAGCCAACGGGATGGCGAGCAGTACTTC | CASSQRDGEQYF
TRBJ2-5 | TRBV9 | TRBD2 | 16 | TGTGCCAGCAGCGCCGGTGGGAGGGTATCTCAAGAGACCCAGTACTTC | CASSAGGRVSQETQYF
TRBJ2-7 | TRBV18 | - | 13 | TGTGCCAGCTATAGTGGGAGCTCCTACGAGCAGTACTTC | CASYSGSSYEQYF
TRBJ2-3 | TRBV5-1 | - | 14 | TGCGCCAGCAGATCATATCCCGGGACAGATACGCAGTATTTT | CASRSYPGTDTQYF
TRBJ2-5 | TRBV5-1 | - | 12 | TGCGCCAGCCGACAGTTAAAAGAGACCCAGTACTTC | CASRQLKETQYF
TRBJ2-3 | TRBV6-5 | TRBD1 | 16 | TGTGCCAGCAGTTACCTCGACAGGGGACGCACAGATACGCAGTATTTT | CASSYLDRGRTDTQYF
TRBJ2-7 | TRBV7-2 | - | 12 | TGTGCCAGCAGCTTAAGCGGCTACGAGCAGTACTTC | CASSLSGYEQYF
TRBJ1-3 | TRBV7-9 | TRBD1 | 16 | TGTGCCAGCAGCCCTTCTGGGACAGGGCCATTGAGCACCATATATTTT | CASSPSGTGPLSTIYF
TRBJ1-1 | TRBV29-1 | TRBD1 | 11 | TGCAGCTCCCGGACAGGGACTGAAGCTTTCTTT | CSSRTGTEAFF
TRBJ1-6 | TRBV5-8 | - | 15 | TGTGCCAGCAGGACGCGGGGCTCCTATAATTCACCCCTCCACTTT | CASRTRGSYNSPLHF
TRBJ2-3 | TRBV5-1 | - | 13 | TGCGCCAGCAGCCGGGACACCACAGATACGCAGTATTTT | CASSRDTTDTQYF